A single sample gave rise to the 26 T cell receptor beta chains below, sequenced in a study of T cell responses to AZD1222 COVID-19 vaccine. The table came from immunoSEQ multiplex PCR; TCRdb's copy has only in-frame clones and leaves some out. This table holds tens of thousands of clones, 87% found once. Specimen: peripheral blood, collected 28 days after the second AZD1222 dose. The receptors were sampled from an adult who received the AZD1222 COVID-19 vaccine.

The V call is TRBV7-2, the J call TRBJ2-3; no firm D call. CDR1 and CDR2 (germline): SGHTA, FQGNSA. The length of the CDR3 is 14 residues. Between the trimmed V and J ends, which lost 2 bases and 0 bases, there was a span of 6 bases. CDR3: CASSLPTSTDTQYF. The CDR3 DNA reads TGTGCCAGCAGCTTACCTACTAGCACAGATACGCAGTATTTT.

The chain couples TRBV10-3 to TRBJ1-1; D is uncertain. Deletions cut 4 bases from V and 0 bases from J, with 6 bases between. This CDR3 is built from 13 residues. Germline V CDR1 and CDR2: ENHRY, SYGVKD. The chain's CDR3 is CAISAVLNTEAFF. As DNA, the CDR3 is TGTGCCATCAGTGCGGTACTGAACACTGAAGCTTTCTTT.

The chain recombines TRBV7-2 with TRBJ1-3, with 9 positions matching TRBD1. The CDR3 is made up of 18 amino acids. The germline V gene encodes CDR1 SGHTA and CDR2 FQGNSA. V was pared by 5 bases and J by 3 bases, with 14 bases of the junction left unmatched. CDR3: CASSHGTGSSVGGNTIYF. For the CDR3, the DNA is TGTGCCAGCAGCCACGGGACAGGGTCGTCAGTTGGTGGAAACACCATATATTTT.

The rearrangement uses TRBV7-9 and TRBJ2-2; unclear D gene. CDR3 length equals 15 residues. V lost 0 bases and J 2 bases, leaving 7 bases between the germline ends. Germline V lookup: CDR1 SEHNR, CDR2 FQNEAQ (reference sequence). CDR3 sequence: CASSLALYNTGELFF. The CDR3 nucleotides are TGTGCCAGCAGCTTAGCTTTATACAACACCGGGGAGCTGTTTTTT.

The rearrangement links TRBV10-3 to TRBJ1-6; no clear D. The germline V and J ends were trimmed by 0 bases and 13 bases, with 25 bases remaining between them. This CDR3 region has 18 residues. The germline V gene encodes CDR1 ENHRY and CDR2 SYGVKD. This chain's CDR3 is CAISESILRRQHTVPLHF. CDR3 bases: TGTGCCATCAGTGAGTCAATCTTGCGACGGCAGCACACAGTCCCCCTCCACTTT.

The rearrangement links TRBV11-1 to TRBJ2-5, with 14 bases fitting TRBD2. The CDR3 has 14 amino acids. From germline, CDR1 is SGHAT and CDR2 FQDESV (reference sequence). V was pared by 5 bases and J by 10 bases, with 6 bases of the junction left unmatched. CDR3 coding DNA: TGTGCCAGCAGCCCAGGGACTAGCGGGGGTATCCAGTACTTC. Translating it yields CASSPGTSGGIQYF.

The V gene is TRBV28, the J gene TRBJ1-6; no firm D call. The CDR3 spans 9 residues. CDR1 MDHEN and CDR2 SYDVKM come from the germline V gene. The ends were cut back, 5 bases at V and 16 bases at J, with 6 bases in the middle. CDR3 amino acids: CASSPGLHF. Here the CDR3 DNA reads TGTGCCAGCAGTCCCGGTCTCCACTTT.

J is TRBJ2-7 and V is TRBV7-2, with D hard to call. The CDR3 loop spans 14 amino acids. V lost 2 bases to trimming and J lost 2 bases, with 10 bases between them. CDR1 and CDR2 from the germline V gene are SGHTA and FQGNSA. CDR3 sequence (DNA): TGTGCCAGCAGCTTACGGGTGGACCCCTACGAGCAGTACTTC. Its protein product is CASSLRVDPYEQYF.

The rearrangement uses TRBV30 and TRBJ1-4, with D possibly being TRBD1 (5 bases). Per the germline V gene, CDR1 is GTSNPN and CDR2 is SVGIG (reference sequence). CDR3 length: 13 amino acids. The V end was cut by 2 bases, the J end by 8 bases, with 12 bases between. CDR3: CAWSRGLGEKLFF. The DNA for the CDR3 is TGTGCCTGGAGTAGGGGCCTAGGGGAAAAACTGTTTTTT.

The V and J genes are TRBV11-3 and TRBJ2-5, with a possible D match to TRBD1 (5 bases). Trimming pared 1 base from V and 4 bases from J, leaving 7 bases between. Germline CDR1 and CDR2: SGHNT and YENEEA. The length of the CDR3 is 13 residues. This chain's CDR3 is CASSLGRAETQYF. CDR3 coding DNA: TGTGCCAGCAGCTTAGGCAGGGCAGAGACCCAGTACTTC.

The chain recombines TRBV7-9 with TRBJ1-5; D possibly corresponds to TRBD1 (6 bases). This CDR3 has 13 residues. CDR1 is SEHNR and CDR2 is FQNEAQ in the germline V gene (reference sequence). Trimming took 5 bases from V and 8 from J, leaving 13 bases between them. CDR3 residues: CASSQGHPKPQHF. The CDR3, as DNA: TGTGCCAGCAGCCAGGGACATCCGAAGCCCCAGCATTTT.

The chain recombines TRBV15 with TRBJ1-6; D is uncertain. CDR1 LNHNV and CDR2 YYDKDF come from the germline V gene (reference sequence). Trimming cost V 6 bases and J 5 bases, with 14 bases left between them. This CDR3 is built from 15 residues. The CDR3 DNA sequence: TGTGCCACCAGACCCACGCTTAAGGATAATTCACCCCTCCACTTT. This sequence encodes CATRPTLKDNSPLHF.

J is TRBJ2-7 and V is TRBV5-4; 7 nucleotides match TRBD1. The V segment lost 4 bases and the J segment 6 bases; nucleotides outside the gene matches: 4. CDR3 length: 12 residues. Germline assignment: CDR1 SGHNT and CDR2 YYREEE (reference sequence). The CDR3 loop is CASSPTGVEQYF. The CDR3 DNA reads TGTGCCAGCAGCCCCACAGGGGTCGAGCAGTACTTC.

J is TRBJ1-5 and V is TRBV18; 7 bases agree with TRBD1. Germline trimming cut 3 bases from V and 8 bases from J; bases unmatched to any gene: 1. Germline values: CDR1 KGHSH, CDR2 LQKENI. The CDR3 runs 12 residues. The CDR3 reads CASSPRGEPQHF. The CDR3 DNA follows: TGTGCCAGCTCACCCAGGGGGGAGCCCCAGCATTTT.

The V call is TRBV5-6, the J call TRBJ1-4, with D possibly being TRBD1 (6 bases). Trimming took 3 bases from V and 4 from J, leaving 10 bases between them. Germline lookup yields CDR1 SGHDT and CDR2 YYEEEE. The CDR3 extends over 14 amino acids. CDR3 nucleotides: TGTGCCAGCAGCTCGCGACAGGTTAATGAAAAACTGTTTTTT. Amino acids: CASSSRQVNEKLFF.

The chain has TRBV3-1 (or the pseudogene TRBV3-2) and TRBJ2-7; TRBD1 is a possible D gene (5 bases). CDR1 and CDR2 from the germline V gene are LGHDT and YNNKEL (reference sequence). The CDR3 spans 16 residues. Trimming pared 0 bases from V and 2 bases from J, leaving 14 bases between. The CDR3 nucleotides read TGTGCCAGCAGCCAAGATCGATGGCGCAGGGCCTACGAGCAGTACTTC. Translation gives CASSQDRWRRAYEQYF.

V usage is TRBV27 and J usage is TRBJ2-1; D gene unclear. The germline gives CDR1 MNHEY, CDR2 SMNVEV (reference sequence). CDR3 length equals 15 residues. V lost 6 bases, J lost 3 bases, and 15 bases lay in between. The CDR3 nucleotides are TGTGCCAGCAGCCTCGCAATCGATCACTACAATGAGCAGTTCTTC. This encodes CASSLAIDHYNEQFF.

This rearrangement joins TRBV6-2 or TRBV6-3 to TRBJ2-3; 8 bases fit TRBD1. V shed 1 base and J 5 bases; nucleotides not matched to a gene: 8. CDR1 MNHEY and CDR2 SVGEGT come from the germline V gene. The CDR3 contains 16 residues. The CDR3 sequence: CASSYYAGQVGDTQYF. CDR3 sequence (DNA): TGTGCCAGCAGTTACTACGCGGGACAGGTAGGAGATACGCAGTATTTT.

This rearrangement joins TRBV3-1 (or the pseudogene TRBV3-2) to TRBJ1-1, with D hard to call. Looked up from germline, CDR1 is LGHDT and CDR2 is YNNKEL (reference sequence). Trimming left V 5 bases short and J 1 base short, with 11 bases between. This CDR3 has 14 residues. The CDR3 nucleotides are TGTGCCAGCAGCACAACATCAGAGAACACTGAAGCTTTCTTT. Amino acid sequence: CASSTTSENTEAFF.

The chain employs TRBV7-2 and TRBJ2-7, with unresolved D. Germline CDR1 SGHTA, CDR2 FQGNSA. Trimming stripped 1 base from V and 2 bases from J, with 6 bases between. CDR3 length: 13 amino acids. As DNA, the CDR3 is TGTGCCAGCAGCTTAGGTGTTACCTACGAGCAGTACTTC. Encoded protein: CASSLGVTYEQYF. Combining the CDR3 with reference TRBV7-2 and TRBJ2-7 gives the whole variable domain GAGVSQSPSNKVTEKGKDVELRCDPISGHTALYWYRQSLGQGLEFLIYFQGNSAPDKSGLPSDRFSAERTGGSVSTLTIQRTQQEDSAVYLCASSLGVTYEQYFGPGTRLTVT.

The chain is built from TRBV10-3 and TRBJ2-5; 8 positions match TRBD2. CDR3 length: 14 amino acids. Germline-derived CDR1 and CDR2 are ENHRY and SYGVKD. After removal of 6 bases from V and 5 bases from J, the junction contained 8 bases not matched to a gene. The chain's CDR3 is CAISREGGKETQYF. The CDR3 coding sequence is TGTGCCATCAGCCGGGAGGGCGGGAAGGAGACCCAGTACTTC.

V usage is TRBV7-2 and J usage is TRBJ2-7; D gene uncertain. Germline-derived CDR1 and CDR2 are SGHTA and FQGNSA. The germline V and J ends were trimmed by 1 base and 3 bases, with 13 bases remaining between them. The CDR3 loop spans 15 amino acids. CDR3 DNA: TGTGCCAGCAGCTTAGTGATGGGCCTAGGCTACGAGCAGTACTTC. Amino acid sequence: CASSLVMGLGYEQYF. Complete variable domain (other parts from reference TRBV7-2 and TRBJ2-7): GAGVSQSPSNKVTEKGKDVELRCDPISGHTALYWYRQSLGQGLEFLIYFQGNSAPDKSGLPSDRFSAERTGGSVSTLTIQRTQQEDSAVYLCASSLVMGLGYEQYFGPGTRLTVT.

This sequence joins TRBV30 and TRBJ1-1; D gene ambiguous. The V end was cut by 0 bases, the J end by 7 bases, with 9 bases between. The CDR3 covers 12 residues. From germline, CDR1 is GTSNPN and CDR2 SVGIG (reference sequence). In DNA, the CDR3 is TGTGCCTGGAGTGTATCTAGTCATGAAGCTTTCTTT. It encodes CAWSVSSHEAFF.

The DNA of the CDR3 is TGCGCCAGCGGAAAAAACACAGGGGGCAGTGAGACCCAGTACTTC. It codes for CASGKNTGGSETQYF. The chain is built from TRBV5-1 and TRBJ2-5; 9 bases are a match to TRBD1. Looked up from germline, CDR1 is SGHRS and CDR2 is YFSETQ. The trim removed 7 bases at V and 5 bases at J, leaving 12 bases unmatched. The CDR3 extends over 15 amino acids.

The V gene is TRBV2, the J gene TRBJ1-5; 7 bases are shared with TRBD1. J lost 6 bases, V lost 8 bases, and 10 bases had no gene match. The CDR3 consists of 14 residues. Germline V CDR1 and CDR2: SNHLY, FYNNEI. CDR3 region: CASAATGRGQPQHF. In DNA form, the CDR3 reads TGTGCCAGCGCAGCGACAGGGAGGGGTCAGCCCCAGCATTTT.

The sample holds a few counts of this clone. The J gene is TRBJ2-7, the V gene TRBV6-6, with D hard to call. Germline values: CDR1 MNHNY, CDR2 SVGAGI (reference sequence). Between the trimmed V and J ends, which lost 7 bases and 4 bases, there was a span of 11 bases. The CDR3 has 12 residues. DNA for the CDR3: TGTGCCAGCAAGGCCCGCACTTACGAGCAGTACTTC. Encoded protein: CASKARTYEQYF.